This T cell receptor beta chain was observed in a study of cytomegalovirus exposure and HLA in healthy donors. The PCR used 60 Vbeta and 13 Jbeta primers. The table came from immunoSEQ multiplex PCR; TCRdb's copy has only in-frame clones and leaves some out. Of 270,000 or so clones listed, nearly 95% are singletons. Trimming removed 2 bases from V and 0 bases from J; junction bases left unmatched: 2. This CDR3 comprises 15 residues. Germline CDR1 SNHLY, CDR2 FYNNEI. The specimen sequenced was PBMCs. The rearrangement links TRBV2 to TRBJ2-7; 9 positions match TRBD2. The receptor's source is a girl under 10 years old in good health and CMV-seronegative. In nucleotides, the CDR3 is TGTGCCAGCAGTGAACTAGCGGGGAGCTCCTACGAGCAGTACTTC. This encodes CASSELAGSSYEQYF.